The 16 T cell receptor beta chains reported below all come from one sample, sequenced in a study of blood T cells in healthy people across ages. It was with a sample-barcoded 5' primer and a J-beta primer mix that a second PCR of about 6 to 11 cycles was run. TCRdb used MiXCR to reprocess the 5' RACE reads, holding one entry per CDR3 protein. The data contain some 1.7 million distinct CDR3 sequences, 28% of them seen just once; the ten biggest clones take up 6.5% to 8.5%. The sample comprised blood. The receptors were sampled from a woman aged 30 to 39 in good health.

This clonotype was counted only a few times. The chain couples TRBV12-3 or TRBV12-4 to TRBJ1-6; D possibly corresponds to TRBD1 (6 bases). The CDR3 has 15 residues. The ends were cut back, 4 bases at V and 5 bases at J, with 12 bases in the middle. The CDR3 DNA sequence: TGTGCCAGCAGTTCTCCCAGGGGAAATAATTCACCCCTCCACTTT. Translating gives CASSSPRGNNSPLHF.

CDR3 loop: CASTSTKNGELFF. The CDR3 DNA is TGTGCCAGCACGTCAACAAAAAACGGGGAGCTGTTTTTT. The rearrangement uses TRBV27 and TRBJ2-2; D is undetermined. This CDR3 is built from 13 residues. The ends were cut back, 7 bases at V and 7 bases at J, with 13 bases in the middle. CDR1 is MNHEY, CDR2 SMNVEV, per germline (reference sequence).

This chain uses TRBV20-1 with TRBJ1-1, with 7 bases lining up with TRBD1. CDR1 is DFQATT, CDR2 SNEGSKA, per germline (reference sequence). The CDR3 consists of 13 residues. V was clipped by 7 bases and J by 0 bases; unmatched bases: 5. The CDR3 DNA sequence: TGCAGTGGGATCGGACAGGTGAACACTGAAGCTTTCTTT. As protein: CSGIGQVNTEAFF.

This clonotype has ten or more counts. This rearrangement joins TRBV10-3 to TRBJ2-7, with D perhaps TRBD2 (6 bases). V was clipped by 0 bases and J by 0 bases, with 18 bases between them. This CDR3 is built from 18 residues. Germline CDR1 is ENHRY and CDR2 is SYGVKD. In nucleotides, the CDR3 is TGTGCCATCAGTGAGTCAGCACAGGCAGGAGGGACCTCCTACGAGCAGTACTTC. Its protein is CAISESAQAGGTSYEQYF.

This clonotype occurred many times. This chain connects TRBV5-1 to TRBJ2-1; TRBD2 agrees at 9 bases. Germline assignment: CDR1 SGHRS and CDR2 YFSETQ. The CDR3 has 16 amino acids. Unmatched junction bases numbered 5, after V lost 0 bases and J lost 4 bases. The CDR3 DNA is TGCGCCAGCAGCTTGGCCTCGACTAGCGGTTACAATGAGCAGTTCTTC. Translated, it gives CASSLASTSGYNEQFF. The entire variable domain, with the rest obtained from reference TRBV5-1 and TRBJ2-1, is as follows: KAGVTQTPRYLIKTRGQQVTLSCSPISGHRSVSWYQQTPGQGLQFLFEYFSETQRNKGNFPGRFSGRQFSNSRSEMNVSTLELGDSALYLCASSLASTSGYNEQFFGPGTRLTVL.

With respect to this clonotype: This sequence may be a read error, since a much larger clone differs from it by one base. The gene calls are TRBV12-3 or TRBV12-4 and TRBJ2-1; weak D call: TRBD2 (6 bases). This CDR3 comprises 13 residues. The V gene lost 7 bases and the J gene lost 8 bases, with 15 bases spanning the gap. CDR3 protein: CASIDGRMDEQFF. The CDR3 DNA reads TGTGCCAGCATCGACGGGAGAATGGATGAGCAGTTCTTC.

This clonotype appeared many times. This sequence joins TRBV20-1 and TRBJ2-7; the match to TRBD2 covers 7 bases. The V gene end was trimmed by 6 bases and the J gene end by 2 bases; junction bases not matched to a gene: 7. The V gene's germline CDR1 is DFQATT and CDR2 SNEGSKA (reference sequence). The CDR3 is made up of 13 amino acids. CDR3 nucleotides: TGCAGTGCACCCTCTAGCGGAACCTACGAGCAGTACTTC. Protein product: CSAPSSGTYEQYF.

This clonotype was detected many times. The J gene is TRBJ2-7, the V gene TRBV6-6; possibly TRBD1 for D (5 bases). There are 13 residues in the CDR3. Trimming shortened V by 0 bases and J by 4 bases, and 7 bases separated the two germline ends. Germline V gene sequence: CDR1 MNHNY, CDR2 SVGAGI (reference sequence). CDR3 protein: CASSYSGRYEQYF. For the CDR3, the DNA is TGTGCCAGCAGTTACTCGGGGCGGTACGAGCAGTACTTC.

The chain employs TRBV7-2 and TRBJ1-1; D gene ambiguous. V gave up 5 bases and J gave up 10 bases, with 20 bases separating them. The CDR3 is made up of 14 amino acids. Germline V gene sequence: CDR1 SGHTA, CDR2 FQGNSA. The CDR3, as DNA: TGTGCCAGCAGCCGCCTAGGTAAGGGAGGTGTAGCTTTCTTT. This sequence encodes CASSRLGKGGVAFF.

Concerning this clonotype: An end of the junction differs from the germline gene, which may be a read error. The chain recombines TRBV2 with TRBJ2-7, with TRBD1 identical over 9 bases. Germline assignment: CDR1 SNHLY and CDR2 FYNNEI. This CDR3 contains 14 residues. The CDR3 nucleotides are TGTGCCAGTAGTGATGGGACAGGGAGCTACGAGCAGTACTTC. It is translated as CASSDGTGSYEQYF.

The gene calls are TRBV29-1 and TRBJ2-6, with D maybe TRBD2 (5 bases). Trimming took off 1 base at V and 3 bases at J, with 13 bases between the two ends. CDR1 SQVTM and CDR2 ANQGSEA come from the germline V gene. The CDR3 totals 16 residues. The CDR3: CSVEGGSGFGANVLTF. For the CDR3, the DNA is TGCAGCGTTGAAGGCGGTTCGGGGTTTGGGGCCAACGTCCTGACTTTC. The whole variable domain, filled in from reference TRBV29-1 and TRBJ2-6, reads SAVISQKPSRDICQRGTSLTIQCQVDSQVTMMFWYRQQPGQSLTLIATANQGSEATYESGFVIDKFPISRPNLTFSTLTVSNMSPEDSSIYLCSVEGGSGFGANVLTFGAGSRLTVL.

This clonotype appeared a few times. V gene TRBV7-2 combines with J gene TRBJ1-1; D unclear. The CDR3 is 15 amino acids. CDR1 SGHTA and CDR2 FQGNSA come from the germline V gene. Trimming shortened V by 2 bases and J by 4 bases, and 14 bases separated the two germline ends. CDR3 in amino acids: CASSLSAVARTEAFF. CDR3 DNA: TGTGCCAGCAGCTTATCAGCGGTCGCCCGCACTGAAGCTTTCTTT.

This clonotype was counted only a few times. The chain is built from TRBV6-6 and TRBJ1-5, with D perhaps matching TRBD1 (6 bases). The CDR3 loop spans 16 amino acids. From germline, CDR1 is MNHNY and CDR2 SVGAGI (reference sequence). Trimming removed 6 bases at V and 4 bases at J, with 19 bases between. The CDR3 coding sequence is TGTGCCAGCAGCATCGGAGGGGGGAAATGGAATCAGCCCCAGCATTTT. Its protein product is CASSIGGGKWNQPQHF.

This clonotype was seen a few times. The chain links TRBV5-1 to TRBJ2-7, with a tentative D call TRBD1 (6 bases). CDR1 and CDR2 (germline): SGHRS, YFSETQ. CDR3 length equals 15 residues. Trimming took 1 base from V and 2 from J, leaving 13 bases between them. The CDR3 here is CASSLMAGVPYEQYF. CDR3 bases: TGCGCCAGCAGCTTGATGGCAGGGGTACCCTACGAGCAGTACTTC.

This chain uses TRBV20-1 with TRBJ1-5; TRBD1 agrees at 7 bases. The closer fit of TRBJ2-3 to the DNA end suggests the J call may be wrong. Germline V gene lookup returns CDR1 DFQATT and CDR2 SNEGSKA (reference sequence). This CDR3 region has 13 residues. CDR3 nucleotides: TGCAGTGCTAGAAGGGGGCGCGGGCAGCCCCAGTATTTT. Translation gives CSARRGRGQPQYF.

For this clonotype: The germline gene is not matched at one end of the junction; a read error may be the cause. This sequence joins TRBV7-7 and TRBJ2-2; TRBD2 aligns across 8 bases. CDR1 is SSHAT, CDR2 FNYEAQ, per germline (reference sequence). This CDR3 contains 14 residues. CDR3 in DNA: TGTGCCAGCAGCCCGGGGGGGTTGGCCGGGGGGCTGTTTTTT. Translated, it gives CASSPGGLAGGLFF.